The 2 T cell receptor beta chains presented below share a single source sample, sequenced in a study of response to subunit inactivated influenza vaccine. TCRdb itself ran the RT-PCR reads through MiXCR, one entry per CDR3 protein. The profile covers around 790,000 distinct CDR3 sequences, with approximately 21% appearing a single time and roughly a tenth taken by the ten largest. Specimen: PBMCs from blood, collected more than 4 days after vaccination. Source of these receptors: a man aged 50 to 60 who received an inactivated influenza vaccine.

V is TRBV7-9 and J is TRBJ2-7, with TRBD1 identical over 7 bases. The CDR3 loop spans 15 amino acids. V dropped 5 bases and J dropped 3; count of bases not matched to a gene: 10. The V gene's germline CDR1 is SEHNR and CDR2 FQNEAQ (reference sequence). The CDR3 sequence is CASSIYRDSNYEQYF. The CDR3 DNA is TGTGCCAGCAGCATTTACCGGGACAGCAACTACGAGCAGTACTTC.

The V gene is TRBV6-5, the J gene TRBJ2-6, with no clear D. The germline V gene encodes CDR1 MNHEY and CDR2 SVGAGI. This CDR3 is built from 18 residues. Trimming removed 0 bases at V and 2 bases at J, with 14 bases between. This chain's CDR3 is CASSYSIPAAPGANVLTF. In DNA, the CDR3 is TGTGCCAGCAGTTACTCGATACCCGCTGCCCCTGGGGCCAACGTCCTGACTTTC.